These 21 T cell receptor beta chains share one sample of origin, sequenced in a study of CD8 T cells in Susac syndrome. It was with random hexamers that about 0.45 to 1 ug RNA was reverse transcribed. MiXCR, run by TCRdb on the immunoSEQ multiplex PCR reads, gives a single entry per CDR3 protein. The data contain about 130,000 distinct CDR3 sequences, approximately 94% of them seen just once; the ten biggest clones take up less than 0.15%. Sequencing was performed on CD4+ T cells from PBMCs. The receptor source for this set is a human donor with multiple sclerosis.

The rearrangement joins TRBV15 to TRBJ2-1; 9 nucleotides agree with TRBD2. J lost 8 bases, V lost 1 base, and 9 bases had no gene match. The germline V gene has CDR1 LNHNV and CDR2 YYDKDF (reference sequence). This CDR3 spans 16 amino acids. The CDR3 sequence is CATSRGSSGRTDEQFF. In DNA, the CDR3 is TGTGCCACCAGCAGAGGAAGTAGCGGGAGAACCGATGAGCAGTTCTTC.

This clonotype showed up just once. The rearrangement uses TRBV5-1 and TRBJ1-2, with 8 bases lining up with TRBD1. From germline, CDR1 is SGHRS and CDR2 YFSETQ. The V and J ends lost 4 bases and 3 bases, in that order; junction bases with no gene match: 5. This CDR3 has 14 residues. The CDR3 DNA reads TGCGCCAGCAGCGCGGACAGGGCGGACTATGGCTACACCTTC. It specifies CASSADRADYGYTF.

This clonotype has a handful of counts. This CDR3 is CASSRGGELFF. In nucleotides, the CDR3 is TGTGCCAGTAGTCGGGGCGGGGAGCTGTTTTTT. The chain recombines TRBV19 with TRBJ2-2, with D perhaps TRBD2 (5 bases). Deletions cut 5 bases from V and 7 bases from J, with 5 bases between. This CDR3 region has 11 residues. Germline loops: CDR1 LNHDA, CDR2 SQIVND (reference sequence).

The V call is TRBV7-3, the J call TRBJ2-5, with 9 bases that match TRBD2. Germline assignment: CDR1 SGHTA and CDR2 FQGTGA. The length of the CDR3 is 15 residues. V was clipped by 2 bases and J by 2 bases; unmatched bases: 3. The CDR3 DNA follows: TGTGCCAGCAGCTTAGCGGGGGGGAATCAAGAGACCCAGTACTTC. Protein: CASSLAGGNQETQYF.

V gene TRBV19 combines with J gene TRBJ2-7; D remains ambiguous. This CDR3 has 14 residues. CDR1 and CDR2 (germline): LNHDA, SQIVND (reference sequence). Trimming pared 4 bases from V and 5 bases from J, leaving 15 bases between. CDR3 region: CASSRDRVLNEQYF. In DNA form, the CDR3 reads TGTGCCAGTAGTAGGGATAGGGTCCTCAACGAGCAGTACTTC.

This rearrangement joins TRBV7-9 to TRBJ1-2; D might be TRBD1 (6 bases). This CDR3 is 12 amino acids long. Trimming left V 5 bases short and J 13 bases short, with 17 bases between. The V gene's germline CDR1 is SEHNR and CDR2 FQNEAQ (reference sequence). The CDR3 DNA follows: TGTGCCAGCAGCCGGGACACATCCCTAAGCACCTTC. Its translation: CASSRDTSLSTF. Full variable domain (missing parts from reference TRBV7-9 and TRBJ1-2): DTGVSQNPRHKITKRGQNVTFRCDPISEHNRLYWYRQTLGQGPEFLTYFQNEAQLEKSRLLSDRFSAERPKGSFSTLEIQRTEQGDSAMYLCASSRDTSLSTFGSGTRLTVV.

The chain couples TRBV20-1 to TRBJ1-4; D is perhaps TRBD1 (5 bases). Trimming left V 5 bases short and J 7 bases short, with 23 bases between. The CDR3 loop spans 16 amino acids. Germline V gene sequence: CDR1 DFQATT, CDR2 SNEGSKA (reference sequence). DNA for the CDR3: TGCAGTGCTCAACCTGCCAGGGCGAACTACCTTGAAAAACTGTTTTTT. Translation gives CSAQPARANYLEKLFF.

This chain links TRBV4-1 with TRBJ1-4; D might be TRBD1 (6 bases). Germline assignment: CDR1 MGHRA and CDR2 YSYEKL. Trimming removed 5 bases at V and 7 bases at J, with 17 bases between. This CDR3 has 15 residues. The CDR3 nucleotides read TGCGCCAGCAGCGCTACAGGGACATTAGGTGAAAAACTGTTTTTT. Translating gives CASSATGTLGEKLFF.

V gene TRBV27 combines with J gene TRBJ2-7, with D possibly being TRBD2 (5 bases). Trimming took off 3 bases at V and 4 bases at J, with 13 bases between the two ends. CDR3 length equals 14 residues. Germline V gene sequence: CDR1 MNHEY, CDR2 SMNVEV (reference sequence). CDR3: CASSFSLLDYEQYF. The DNA for the CDR3 is TGTGCCAGCAGTTTCTCTCTACTAGATTACGAGCAGTACTTC.

This chain connects TRBV30 to TRBJ1-1; D gene uncertain. Germline values: CDR1 GTSNPN, CDR2 SVGIG (reference sequence). V lost 1 base, J lost 0 bases, and 6 bases lay in between. The CDR3 runs 13 residues. This CDR3 is CAWSGGMNTEAFF. As DNA, the CDR3 is TGTGCCTGGAGTGGGGGTATGAACACTGAAGCTTTCTTT.

The V gene is TRBV6-5, the J gene TRBJ2-6; weak D call: TRBD1 (5 bases). With 5 bases removed from V and 12 bases from J, the gap between germline ends came to 17 bases. This CDR3 is built from 14 residues. The germline V gene has CDR1 MNHEY and CDR2 SVGAGI. The CDR3 loop is CASSTRQSRIVLTF. Here the CDR3 DNA reads TGTGCCAGCAGTACACGACAGAGCCGCATCGTCCTGACTTTC.

J is TRBJ2-7 and V is TRBV7-2, with D perhaps being TRBD1 or TRBD2 (7 bases each). The CDR3 is 13 amino acids. Germline lookup yields CDR1 SGHTA and CDR2 FQGNSA. Trimming took 6 bases from V and 7 from J, leaving 16 bases between them. The CDR3 loop is CASSSGGTTEQYF. The CDR3 DNA reads TGTGCCAGCAGTTCAGGGGGGACTACTGAGCAGTACTTC.

J is TRBJ2-6 and V is TRBV7-9, with D hard to call. Germline V gives CDR1 SEHNR, CDR2 FQNEAQ (reference sequence). Between the trimmed V and J ends, which lost 1 base and 2 bases, there was a span of 12 bases. The CDR3 totals 17 residues. The CDR3, as DNA: TGTGCCAGCAGCTTAGATGGCCTGAGGACTGGGGCCAACGTCCTGACTTTC. It codes for CASSLDGLRTGANVLTF.

The chain employs TRBV5-4 and TRBJ2-2; D is uncertain. The CDR3 runs to 19 residues. V shed 4 bases and J shed 0 bases, with 22 bases lying between them. Germline V gene lookup returns CDR1 SGHNT and CDR2 YYREEE (reference sequence). As DNA, the CDR3 is TGTGCCAGCAGCGCTCTCCTTGAGGCACTATCCGCGAACACCGGGGAGCTGTTTTTT. Translation gives CASSALLEALSANTGELFF.

In its sample, this clonotype was seen once. CDR3 bases: TGCAGCGTTACATCCTGGGGCCTCCCGGGCGCGAGCACAGATACGCAGTATTTT. This codes for CSVTSWGLPGASTDTQYF. This sequence joins TRBV29-1 and TRBJ2-3, with a tentative D call TRBD1 (5 bases). Per germline, CDR1 SQVTM and CDR2 ANQGSEA. The V and J ends lost 5 bases and 0 bases respectively, with 24 bases between them. CDR3 length: 18 residues.

The chain combines TRBV25-1 with TRBJ1-1; no definite D call. V was pared by 3 bases and J by 0 bases, with 14 bases between. In germline, CDR1 is MGHDK, CDR2 SYGVNS. The CDR3 covers 16 residues. Here the CDR3 DNA reads TGTGCCAGCAGTGATAACATCGGCAATATGAACACTGAAGCTTTCTTT. It encodes CASSDNIGNMNTEAFF.

The chain uses TRBV9 and TRBJ1-5; 7 bases line up with TRBD1. V gave up 3 bases and J gave up 7 bases; unmatched junction bases: 7. The CDR3 totals 14 residues. The germline CDR1 and CDR2 sequences are SGDLS and YYNGEE. As DNA, the CDR3 is TGTGCCAGCAGCGCCCGGGACAGTAGCCAGCCCCAGCATTTT. It yields the protein CASSARDSSQPQHF.

The CDR3 reads CASSATGSTNEKLFF. DNA for the CDR3: TGTGCCAGCAGCGCAACGGGGTCGACTAATGAAAAACTGTTTTTT. The chain has TRBV5-4 and TRBJ1-4; D call uncertain. V lost 4 bases to trimming and J lost 2 bases, with 12 bases between them. CDR3 size: 15 residues. Germline V CDR1 and CDR2: SGHNT, YYREEE (reference sequence). Together with reference TRBV5-4 and TRBJ1-4, the CDR3 gives the full variable domain: ETGVTQSPTHLIKTRGQQVTLRCSSQSGHNTVSWYQQALGQGPQFIFQYYREEENGRGNFPPRFSGLQFPNYSSELNVNALELDDSALYLCASSATGSTNEKLFFGSGTQLSVL.

The genes are TRBV5-1 and TRBJ1-6; D ambiguous. Germline V CDR1 and CDR2: SGHRS, YFSETQ. The CDR3 sequence is 13 residues long. Trimming left V 4 bases short and J 9 bases short, with 11 bases between. In DNA, the CDR3 is TGCGCCAGCAGCCCTGGACGGAGTTCACCCCTCCACTTT. It yields the protein CASSPGRSSPLHF.

The chain carries TRBV11-2 and TRBJ2-3; a possible D gene is TRBD2 (5 bases). This CDR3 has 14 amino acids. Trimming removed 5 bases at V and 3 bases at J, with 12 bases between. CDR1 and CDR2 (germline): SGHAT, FQNNGV. The CDR3 region is CASSPRTLTDTQYF. Here the CDR3 DNA reads TGTGCCAGCAGCCCTCGGACTTTGACAGATACGCAGTATTTT.

The chain links TRBV19 to TRBJ2-5, with D tentatively TRBD1 (6 bases). Germline CDR1 reads LNHDA; CDR2 reads SQIVND (reference sequence). The ends were cut back, 5 bases at V and 5 bases at J, with 18 bases in the middle. The CDR3 contains 15 residues. This CDR3 is CASSPRGQGTETQYF. The CDR3 DNA reads TGTGCCAGTAGTCCCAGGGGCCAGGGGACGGAGACCCAGTACTTC.